This T cell receptor beta chain was identified in a study of T cells in Graves' hyperthyroidism and ophthalmopathy (dated by TCRdb to 2018 to 2020). About the study as a whole: Peripheral blood samples were taken at the time of initial diagnosis, prior to any treatment. A discovery cohort of roughly 100 patients, roughly 40 with Graves' ophthalmopathy and 57 with stable Graves' hyperthyroidism, was used to find distinguishing TCR V-J signatures. Prospective prediction of ophthalmopathy was tested in an independent validation cohort consisting of about 20 hyperthyroidism patients and some 17 patients who later progressed to ophthalmopathy. The approximately 98 discovery patients were randomly divided into training and test sets at a 7:3 ratio. In addition, the study compared T-cell repertoires in thyroid tissue and in blood from roughly 6 Graves' hyperthyroidism patients. After blood sampling, hyperthyroidism patients were treated with methimazole at a starting dose of 30 mg daily, and ophthalmopathy patients were treated with high-dose intravenous methylprednisolone. According to the paper, TCR Vbeta CDR3 sequencing was carried out on more than 120 peripheral blood samples, which came from around 43 ophthalmopathy, approximately 78 hyperthyroidism and about 17 progressor patients. On the study overall, not on this receptor specifically: In cross-validation, a model built on a 13 V-J signature told ophthalmopathy apart from stable hyperthyroidism with 85% to 90% sensitivity and about 81% specificity, and in testing the same model reached 80%/75%. No statistical method was used to fix the sample size in advance, and group allocation was not hidden from the investigators. In validation, the model predicted progression to ophthalmopathy a median of roughly 6.5 months before onset, with around 70% sensitivity and 72.22% specificity. Most expanded thyroid clonotypes (frequency above 0.001) were also detected in blood, a finding suggesting that blood repertoires may reflect thyroid immune responses.

The CDR3 runs 10 amino acids, cysteine and phenylalanine included. The kept DNA is CDR3 alone, 30 bases in frame from the first base. CDR1 and CDR2, looked up from the germline V gene (reference sequence), are LGHDT and YNNKEL. The V end loses 0 bases and the J end loses 7 bases, and a stretch of 0 bases separates them. This clonotype was seen ten or more times. Its antigen remains undetermined. Base qualities are not at hand, and no much larger clone is one base apart. Ophthalmopathy patients had moderately to severely active disease, Clinical Activity Score of at least 3, NOSPECS grade of at least 4, and duration under 3 months. The study excluded patients with uncontrolled infections, other autoimmune diseases, pregnancy or lactation. Diagnoses were established on the basis of clinical symptoms, serum thyroxine and TRAb, thyroid ultrasound, and orbital computed tomography. Ficoll-Paque density gradient centrifugation was used to isolate PBMCs from approximately 11 ml of fresh peripheral blood. Total RNA was extracted with Trizol reagent, and quality was checked on an Agilent 2100 Bioanalyzer.

The TCR beta CDR3 regions were amplified from RNA transcripts. The first round of RT-PCR for the TCR CDR3 was performed with the HTBI primer set and the Qiagen OneStep RT-PCR kit. Libraries were constructed in a second round of multiplex PCR, after which size selection and purification were carried out. Sequencing of the libraries was done on an Illumina HiSeq2000 using paired-end 100 bp reads. On the authors' methods: Raw data were processed with SOAPnuke, discarding reads with adapters, uncalled bases, mean Phred below 15, or no exact constant-primer or identifier match. COPE v1.2.5 was used to merge the high-quality paired reads, and each unique nucleotide sequence was defined as a clonotype. Clonotypes were aligned to IMGT TRBV, TRBD and TRBJ reference segments using MiTCR v1.1. Only V-J combinations with frequency above 0.0001, covering 99% to 99.2% of repertoires, were analysed. The TCS score was defined as F50 (clonal expansion) divided by E x V (chaos), with BLOSUM62-based TCRdist calculated between CDR3 peptides within each V-J. Welch's t-statistics and random forest reduced around 550 V-J features to 13, which were used in a naive Bayes classifier (R e1071). The raw public data were reprocessed by TCRdb itself: fastp quality trimming at Q25, MiXCR clonotype calling, in-frame beta chains only. Identical CDR3 proteins give one entry, which carries the most common genes and DNA. In this record, the V and J calls reflect TCRdb's handling and not the investigators' own analysis. For this sample the table gives over 450,000 distinct CDR3 sequences, of which roughly 18% were detected only once. The ten biggest clones cover approximately 16% of the sample.

The chain links TRBV3-1 with TRBJ2-5; no confident D gene assignment can be made. This receptor was identified in a woman younger than 30 with Graves' ophthalmopathy. The source material was blood. At the DNA level, the sequence is TGTGCCAGCAGCCAAGAGACCCAGTACTTC. The encoded protein is CASSQETQYF.